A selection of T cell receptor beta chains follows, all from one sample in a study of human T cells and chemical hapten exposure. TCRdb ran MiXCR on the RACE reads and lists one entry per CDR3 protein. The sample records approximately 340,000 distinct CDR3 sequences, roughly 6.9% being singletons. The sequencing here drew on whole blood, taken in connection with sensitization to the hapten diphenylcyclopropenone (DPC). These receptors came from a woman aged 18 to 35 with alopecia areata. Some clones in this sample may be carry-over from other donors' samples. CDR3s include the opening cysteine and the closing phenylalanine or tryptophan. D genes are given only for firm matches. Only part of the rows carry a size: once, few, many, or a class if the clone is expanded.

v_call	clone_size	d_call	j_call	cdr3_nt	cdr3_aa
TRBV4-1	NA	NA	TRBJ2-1	TGCGCCAGCAGCCCGTTACCCGGGACTCCTAAATCCAATGAGCAGTTCTTC	CASSPLPGTPKSNEQFF
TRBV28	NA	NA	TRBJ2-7	TGTGCCAGCAGTCCCGGACTAAATCCGGCCTACGAGCAGTACTTC	CASSPGLNPAYEQYF
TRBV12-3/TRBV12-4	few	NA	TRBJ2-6	TGTGCCAGCAGTGTTAGGGGGGCCAACGTCCTGACTTTC	CASSVRGANVLTF
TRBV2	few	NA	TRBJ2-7	TGTGCCAGCAGTGACAGAGGACAGAGCTCCTACGAGCAGTACTTC	CASSDRGQSSYEQYF
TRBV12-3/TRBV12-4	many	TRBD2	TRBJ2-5	TGTGCCAGCAGTTTTACTAGCGGGTACCAAGAGACCCAGTACTTC	CASSFTSGYQETQYF
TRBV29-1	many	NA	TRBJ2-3	TGCAGCCTCACTAGAACTAGCACAGATACGCAGTATTTT	CSLTRTSTDTQYF
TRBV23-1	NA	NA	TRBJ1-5	TGCGCCAGCAGTCTGCGATTCGACAGAGGCAATCAGCCCCAGCATTTT	CASSLRFDRGNQPQHF
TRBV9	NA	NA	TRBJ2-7	TGTGCCAGCAGCCCTACCGCCGACTCCTACGAGCAGTACTTC	CASSPTADSYEQYF
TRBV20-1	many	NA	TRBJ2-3	TGCAGTGCTAGAGACCCGACGGGCACAGATACGCAGTATTTT	CSARDPTGTDTQYF
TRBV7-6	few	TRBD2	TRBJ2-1	TGTGCCAGCAGCTTAGAGTCTAGCGGGGAACCCAATGAGCAGTTCTTC	CASSLESSGEPNEQFF
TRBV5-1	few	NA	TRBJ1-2	TGCGCCAGCAGAAAAAAAGAACAGGTCCTCGAAGGCTACACCTTC	CASRKKEQVLEGYTF
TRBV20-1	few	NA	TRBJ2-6	TGCAGTGCTAGAGCCCCGGGATGGGCTGGGGCCAACGTCCTGACTTTC	CSARAPGWAGANVLTF
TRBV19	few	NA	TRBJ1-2	TGTGCCACTCGGGATAGGGGAGGCTACACCTTC	CATRDRGGYTF
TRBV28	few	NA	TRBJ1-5	TGTGCCAGCAGGGAGAGCGATCAGCCCCAGCATTTT	CASRESDQPQHF
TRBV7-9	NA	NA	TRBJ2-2	TGTGCCAGCAGCGCCCCGTCCACCGGGGAGCTGTTTTTT	CASSAPSTGELFF
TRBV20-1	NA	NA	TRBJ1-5	TGCAGTGCGGGCAGGGGCGGTGAGAGCAATCAGCCCCAGCATTTT	CSAGRGGESNQPQHF
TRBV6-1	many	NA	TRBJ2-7	TGTGCCAGCAAAAGACCAACCCCGGGGGAGAGGCTGTACGAGCAGTACTTC	CASKRPTPGERLYEQYF
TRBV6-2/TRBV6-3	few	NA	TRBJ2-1	TGTGCCAGCAGGTCGGGGAGCGTGGCGGGGAATGAGCAGTTCTTC	CASRSGSVAGNEQFF
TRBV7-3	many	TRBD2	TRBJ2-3	TGTGCCAGCAGGCGGGGGTCCACAGATACGCAGTATTTT	CASRRGSTDTQYF
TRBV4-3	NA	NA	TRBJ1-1	TGCGCCAGCAGCCAAGTTGGTGGCAGGAGTTTGAACACTGAAGCTTTCTTT	CASSQVGGRSLNTEAFF
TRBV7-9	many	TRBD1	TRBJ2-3	TGTGCCAGCAGCTCAGGCGATAGGACAGGGGATACGCAGTATTTT	CASSSGDRTGDTQYF
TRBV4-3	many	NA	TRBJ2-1	TGCGCCAGCAGCCAAGATGCCTACAATGAGCAGTTCTTC	CASSQDAYNEQFF
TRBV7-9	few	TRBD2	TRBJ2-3	TGTGCCAGCAGCCCCCTCCGGACTAGCGGGGGGGATAGCACAGATACGCAGTATTTT	CASSPLRTSGGDSTDTQYF
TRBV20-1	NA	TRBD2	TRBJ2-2	TGCAGTGCCCCCTTGGCTAGCGGGGGCCCTTACCCGAACACCGGGGAGCTGTTTTTT	CSAPLASGGPYPNTGELFF
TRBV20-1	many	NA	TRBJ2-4	TGCAGTGCTAGAGGAGGGTCGAACATTCAGTACTTC	CSARGGSNIQYF
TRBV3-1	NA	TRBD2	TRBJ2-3	TGTGCCAGCACCCAGACCAGCGGGGGGGCCGGCACAGATACGCAGTATTTT	CASTQTSGGAGTDTQYF
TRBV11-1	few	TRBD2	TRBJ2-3	TGTGCCAGCAGCTTTGGCGGGGGGGCTGTAGATACGCAGTATTTT	CASSFGGGAVDTQYF
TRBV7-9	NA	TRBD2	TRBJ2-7	TGTGCCAGCAGCCCCGGGACTAGCGGGGGTCACGAGCAGTACTTC	CASSPGTSGGHEQYF
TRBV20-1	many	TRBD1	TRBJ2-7	TGCAGTGCAACCTACCCGGACAGGGAAGGGGGGCAGTACTTC	CSATYPDREGGQYF
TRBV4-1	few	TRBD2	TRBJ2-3	TGCGCCAGCAGCCAAGCCAGCGGGGGCCTAGATGATACGCAGTATTTT	CASSQASGGLDDTQYF
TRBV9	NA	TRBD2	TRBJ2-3	TGTGCCAGCAGCGTAACGGGGGGGCCATTCACAGATACGCAGTATTTT	CASSVTGGPFTDTQYF
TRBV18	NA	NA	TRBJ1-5	TGTGCCAGCTCACCAAGGCAGGGGTTCAATCAGCCCCAGCATTTT	CASSPRQGFNQPQHF
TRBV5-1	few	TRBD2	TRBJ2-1	TGCGCCAGCAGCTTGGTAAATAGCGGGGGGGCCATGTCCTACAATGAGCAGTTCTTC	CASSLVNSGGAMSYNEQFF
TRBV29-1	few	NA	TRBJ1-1	TGCAGCGTGGTGGGGGCTGGAGAAGCTTTCTTT	CSVVGAGEAFF
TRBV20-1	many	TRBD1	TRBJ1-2	TGCAGTGCTAGAGATCCCTCTGGGACAGGGACTTATGGCTACACCTTC	CSARDPSGTGTYGYTF
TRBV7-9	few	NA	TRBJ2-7	TGTGCCATTGGGGCCGTGTCCTACGAGCAGTACTTC	CAIGAVSYEQYF
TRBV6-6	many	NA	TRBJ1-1	TGTGCCAGCAGTACCTTGCGACAGAAATCGGACACTGAAGCTTTCTTT	CASSTLRQKSDTEAFF
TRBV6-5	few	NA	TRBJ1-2	TGTGCCAGCAGCCGCGGACCATCTGGCTACACCTTC	CASSRGPSGYTF
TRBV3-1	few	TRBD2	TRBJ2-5	TGTGCCAGCAGCCCGAGGACTAGCGCAGAGACCCAGTACTTC	CASSPRTSAETQYF
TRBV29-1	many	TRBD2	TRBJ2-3	TGCAGCGTTGAAGATCGGATGGCTAGCGGGGGGGTCACAGATACGCAGTATTTT	CSVEDRMASGGVTDTQYF
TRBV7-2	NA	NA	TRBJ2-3	TGTGCCAGCAGCTTTTCGGATGTCACAGATACGCAGTATTTT	CASSFSDVTDTQYF
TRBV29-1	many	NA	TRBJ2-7	TGCAGCGTTGATGTAGGGGACGAGCAGTACTTC	CSVDVGDEQYF
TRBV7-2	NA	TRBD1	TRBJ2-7	TGTGCCAGCAGCACGAATCCGGGACAGGTCTACGAGCAGTACTTC	CASSTNPGQVYEQYF
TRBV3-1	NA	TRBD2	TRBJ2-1	TGTGCCAGCGTACCGAGCGGGGGTATGTACAATGAGCAGTTCTTC	CASVPSGGMYNEQFF
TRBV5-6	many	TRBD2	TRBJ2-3	TGTGCCAGCAGCTTGAGAGCGGGGCAAGGGGATACGCAGTATTTT	CASSLRAGQGDTQYF
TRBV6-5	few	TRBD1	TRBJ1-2	TGTGCCAGCAGTTACTCTAGGACAGGGATTGGTGGCTACACCTTC	CASSYSRTGIGGYTF